The 26 T cell receptor beta chains in this list originate from one sample, sequenced in a study of blood T cell repertoires in COVID-19. Assay used: immunoSEQ multiplex PCR; TCRdb lists only in-frame clones, some missing. Among 200,000 to 250,000 clones, more than 70% were seen once, and the ten largest hold 15% to 20%. The sample consisted of peripheral blood. These receptors all stem from a man aged 45 to 65 with COVID-19, enrolled during active disease.

The DNA of the CDR3 is TGTGCCAGCTCCCCCGACAGTATACAAGAGACCCAGTACTTC. Amino acid sequence: CASSPDSIQETQYF. V and J are TRBV18 and TRBJ2-5, with TRBD1 as a possible D gene (5 bases). There are 14 residues in the CDR3. Germline V gene data show CDR1 as KGHSH and CDR2 as LQKENI. V dropped 6 bases and J dropped 2 bases, with 13 bases sitting between them.

The J gene is TRBJ2-7, the V gene TRBV19; 9 bases fit TRBD2. Trimming cost V 3 bases and J 4 bases; bases outside gene matches: 7. This CDR3 is built from 15 residues. Germline V lookup: CDR1 LNHDA, CDR2 SQIVND (reference sequence). The DNA for the CDR3 is TGTGCCAGTAGTATCAAGGCTAGCGGGGAGTACGAGCAGTACTTC. Translated: CASSIKASGEYEQYF.

The chain couples TRBV7-8 to TRBJ1-1; D is undetermined. Trimming shortened V by 5 bases and J by 4 bases, and 11 bases separated the two germline ends. CDR3 length: 13 residues. Germline V gene lookup returns CDR1 SGHVS and CDR2 FQNEAQ. In nucleotides, the CDR3 is TGTGCCAGCAGCAGTAGGAGGGTCACTGAAGCTTTCTTT. Its protein product is CASSSRRVTEAFF.

This chain joins TRBV19 and TRBJ1-5; no firm D call. The V end was cut by 3 bases, the J end by 3 bases, with 15 bases between. CDR1 and CDR2 from the germline V gene are LNHDA and SQIVND (reference sequence). There are 16 residues in the CDR3. CDR3 sequence: CASSMHEGLVNQPQHF. CDR3 nucleotide sequence: TGTGCCAGTAGTATGCACGAGGGTTTGGTCAATCAGCCCCAGCATTTT.

The rearrangement links TRBV6-2 or TRBV6-3 to TRBJ1-5; 7 positions agree with TRBD1. Germline lookup yields CDR1 MNHEY and CDR2 SVGEGT. The V gene end was trimmed by 3 bases and the J gene end by 2 bases; junction bases not matched to a gene: 1. The CDR3 extends over 14 amino acids. The CDR3 region is CASSYGQGNQPQHF. The DNA for the CDR3 is TGTGCCAGCAGTTATGGACAGGGCAATCAGCCCCAGCATTTT.

The genes are TRBV4-1 and TRBJ2-3; 7 positions match TRBD2. J gave up 5 bases and V 4 bases, and 6 bases lay outside the gene matches. This CDR3 region has 14 residues. Germline-derived CDR1 and CDR2 are MGHRA and YSYEKL. In nucleotides, the CDR3 is TGCGCCAGCAGCCTATCGGGGGGACTAGATACGCAGTATTTT. Translated: CASSLSGGLDTQYF.

V gene TRBV5-4 combines with J gene TRBJ1-1, with a possible D match to TRBD1 (6 bases). This CDR3 has 13 amino acids. Germline CDR1 SGHNT, CDR2 YYREEE (reference sequence). Trimming removed 3 bases from V and 11 bases from J, with 17 bases in between. CDR3 coding DNA: TGTGCCAGCAGCTGGGGACAAAACGGGGATGCTTTCTTT. This encodes CASSWGQNGDAFF.

The CDR3 bases are TGTGCCAGCAGCCCTCGACAGGGAAGCATCCAAGAGACCCAGTACTTC. Its translation: CASSPRQGSIQETQYF. V usage is TRBV11-2 and J usage is TRBJ2-5; 7 bases match TRBD1. The CDR3 spans 16 residues. J gave up 1 base and V 5 bases, and 10 bases lay outside the gene matches. CDR1 is SGHAT and CDR2 is FQNNGV in the germline V gene.

CDR3 residues: CASSPEGLAGVMETQYF. Written as DNA, the CDR3 is TGTGCCAGCAGCCCAGAGGGACTAGCGGGAGTCATGGAGACCCAGTACTTC. V gene TRBV3-1 (or the pseudogene TRBV3-2) combines with J gene TRBJ2-5; 14 positions match TRBD2. Trimming cost V 4 bases and J 5 bases; bases outside gene matches: 9. Germline V lookup: CDR1 LGHDT, CDR2 YNNKEL (reference sequence). The CDR3 has 17 amino acids.

The genes are TRBV5-5 and TRBJ2-7; TRBD1 aligns across 11 bases. With V trimmed by 3 bases and J by 9 bases, 17 bases remained unmatched. This CDR3 contains 17 residues. Germline V lookup: CDR1 SGHKS, CDR2 YYEKEE (reference sequence). The CDR3 nucleotides read TGTGCCAGCAGCTCCTCCCCGGGACAGGGGGGACTACGAAGGCAGTACTTC. Encoded protein: CASSSSPGQGGLRRQYF.

The chain recombines TRBV5-1 with TRBJ2-7; the D is unclear. Looked up from germline, CDR1 is SGHRS and CDR2 is YFSETQ. CDR3 length: 12 amino acids. Between the trimmed V and J ends, which lost 1 base and 4 bases, there was a span of 6 bases. The CDR3 loop reads CASSLSQYEQYF. The CDR3 DNA follows: TGCGCCAGCAGCTTGTCCCAATACGAGCAGTACTTC.

The rearrangement links TRBV5-1 to TRBJ2-7; D not resolved. Trimming cost V 1 base and J 3 bases, with 14 bases left between them. Germline CDR1 and CDR2: SGHRS and YFSETQ. This CDR3 has 15 residues. CDR3 nucleotide sequence: TGCGCCAGCAGCTTGAATACGCCTGGCGGCTACGAGCAGTACTTC. It codes for CASSLNTPGGYEQYF.

The CDR3 nucleotides are TGTGCCATATCGCGGGGTTCGTCCCAAGAGACCCAGTACTTC. It is translated as CAISRGSSQETQYF. This chain connects TRBV28 to TRBJ2-5; weak D call: TRBD2 (6 bases). The CDR3 totals 14 residues. Germline loops: CDR1 MDHEN, CDR2 SYDVKM. Trimming took 10 bases from V and 1 from J, leaving 16 bases between them.

The chain employs TRBV28 and TRBJ1-5; no definite D call. Germline-derived CDR1 and CDR2 are MDHEN and SYDVKM. The CDR3 consists of 15 residues. V was trimmed by 7 bases and J by 2 bases, leaving 15 bases between them. CDR3: CASIEVGVGNQPQHF. In nucleotides, the CDR3 is TGTGCCAGCATCGAGGTCGGGGTAGGCAATCAGCCCCAGCATTTT.

The CDR3: CASSPGGTGVYEQYF. DNA for the CDR3: TGTGCCAGCAGTCCCGGGGGGACAGGGGTATACGAGCAGTACTTC. The gene calls are TRBV2 and TRBJ2-7; 10 bases line up with TRBD1. This CDR3 spans 15 amino acids. CDR1 and CDR2 from the germline V gene are SNHLY and FYNNEI. V was clipped by 5 bases and J by 4 bases; unmatched bases: 8.

This sequence joins TRBV18 and TRBJ2-1, with 12 bases aligning to TRBD2. Germline assignment: CDR1 KGHSH and CDR2 LQKENI. The V segment lost 4 bases and the J segment 5 bases; nucleotides outside the gene matches: 3. The CDR3 totals 15 residues. The CDR3 nucleotides read TGTGCCAGCTCACTACTAGCGGGAGGAAACAATGAGCAGTTCTTC. This gives the protein CASSLLAGGNNEQFF. The full variable domain, completed using reference TRBV18 and TRBJ2-1, is NAGVMQNPRHLVRRRGQEARLRCSPMKGHSHVYWYRQLPEEGLKFMVYLQKENIIDESGMPKERFSAEFPKEGPSILRIQQVVRGDSAAYFCASSLLAGGNNEQFFGPGTRLTVL.

The rearrangement uses TRBV4-1 and TRBJ2-7, with D tentatively TRBD1 (5 bases). The CDR3 contains 13 residues. V lost 5 bases and J lost 2, with 10 bases in between. Germline loops: CDR1 MGHRA, CDR2 YSYEKL. The CDR3 protein is CASSLGVAYEQYF. CDR3 bases: TGCGCCAGCAGCTTAGGGGTGGCCTACGAGCAGTACTTC.

This CDR3 is CSAVTHYGYTF. The CDR3 coding sequence is TGCAGTGCGGTCACTCACTATGGCTACACCTTC. The chain links TRBV20-1 to TRBJ1-2, with D unclear. V lost 6 bases to trimming and J lost 3 bases, with 8 bases between them. The germline CDR1 and CDR2 sequences are DFQATT and SNEGSKA (reference sequence). The CDR3 covers 11 residues.

J is TRBJ2-5 and V is TRBV6-1, with 7 positions matching TRBD2. Trimming took 0 bases from V and 5 from J; bases not matched to a gene: 9. This CDR3 is built from 16 residues. Germline V gene sequence: CDR1 MNHNS, CDR2 SASEGT. The CDR3 is CASSEAGGNGQETQYF. For the CDR3, the DNA is TGTGCCAGCAGTGAAGCGGGGGGGAATGGGCAGGAGACCCAGTACTTC.

V usage is TRBV2 and J usage is TRBJ1-1; 11 bases match TRBD1. Trimming took 10 bases from V and 4 from J; bases not matched to a gene: 8. The CDR3 extends over 14 amino acids. Looked up from germline, CDR1 is SNHLY and CDR2 is FYNNEI. The CDR3 sequence is CAIPTGTGGTEAFF. The CDR3 nucleotides are TGTGCCATCCCAACCGGGACAGGGGGCACTGAAGCTTTCTTT.

J is TRBJ2-1 and V is TRBV10-2; TRBD2 matches at 9 bases. Per the germline V gene, CDR1 is WSHSY and CDR2 is SAAADI. The CDR3 extends over 16 amino acids. V shed 3 bases and J 1 base; nucleotides not matched to a gene: 4. DNA of the CDR3: TGCGCCAGCAGTGACCCAGGACTAGCGTCCTACAATGAGCAGTTCTTC. It yields the protein CASSDPGLASYNEQFF.

This clone came up a few times. The chain couples TRBV5-1 to TRBJ1-1; 9 bases fit TRBD1. The V segment lost 7 bases and the J segment 5 bases; nucleotides outside the gene matches: 12. Looked up from germline, CDR1 is SGHRS and CDR2 is YFSETQ. The CDR3 sequence is 15 residues long. The CDR3: CASREQGAGGTEAFF. The CDR3 coding sequence is TGCGCCAGCCGGGAACAGGGGGCCGGTGGTACTGAAGCTTTCTTT.

The gene calls are TRBV4-3 and TRBJ2-2; D is unresolved. This CDR3 region has 13 residues. V lost 1 base, J lost 7 bases, and 7 bases lay in between. Germline V gene lookup returns CDR1 LGHNA and CDR2 YSLEER. CDR3 bases: TGCGCCAGCAGCCAAGCCGGCGGCGGGGAGCTGTTTTTT. Its protein is CASSQAGGGELFF.

The rearrangement joins TRBV2 to TRBJ2-3, with TRBD2 identical over 13 bases. Trimming cost V 4 bases and J 10 bases; bases outside gene matches: 11. The CDR3 is made up of 16 amino acids. The germline gives CDR1 SNHLY, CDR2 FYNNEI. The CDR3 loop is CASSAGLAGDDGAQYF. The CDR3 coding sequence is TGTGCCAGCAGTGCTGGACTAGCGGGAGATGATGGAGCGCAGTATTTT.

The V gene is TRBV7-9, the J gene TRBJ2-2; maybe TRBD2 (5 bases). The germline V gene encodes CDR1 SEHNR and CDR2 FQNEAQ (reference sequence). This CDR3 comprises 13 residues. V lost 5 bases, J lost 6 bases, and 10 bases lay in between. In DNA form, the CDR3 reads TGTGCCAGCAGCGCCGGGGAATCCGGGGAGCTGTTTTTT. Amino acids: CASSAGESGELFF.

This clone appeared a single time. The chain combines TRBV6-2 or TRBV6-3 with TRBJ2-2; 16 bases map to TRBD2. In germline, CDR1 is MNHEY, CDR2 SVGEGT. V shed 2 bases, J shed 0 bases, and the junction held 0 bases outside the gene matches. CDR3 length: 18 residues. In DNA form, the CDR3 reads TGTGCCAGCAGTTACGGGACTAGCGGGGGGGCGAACACCGGGGAGCTGTTTTTT. The encoded protein is CASSYGTSGGANTGELFF.